This T cell receptor beta chain was found in a study of identifying expanded T cells in peripheral blood. No infections or other immune events were documented during collection. Study-wide results and caveats: Technical replicates showed roughly 1.2 changed clones; about two weeks roughly 16; four weeks 19. Variance in clone template counts between approximately 2-week samples significantly increased with total template count across all healthy donors.

Regarding this clone: Antigen specificity is unknown.

Only in-frame clones appear in the TCRdb table, and some are missing; sequencing was by immunoSEQ multiplex PCR. This table has under 95,000 clones, 89% appearing once. The V and J ends lost 1 base and 3 bases respectively, with 13 bases between them. Germline lookup yields CDR1 MGHRA and CDR2 YSYEKL. There are 15 residues in the CDR3. The TCR originated in a person between 18 and 75 years old in good health. The sample was blood. The V and J genes are TRBV4-1 and TRBJ2-7, with D possibly TRBD2 on 6 matching bases. CDR3 sequence (DNA): TGCGCCAGCAGCCAAGTGGAGGGGCCAGACTACGAGCAGTACTTC. Its translation: CASSQVEGPDYEQYF.